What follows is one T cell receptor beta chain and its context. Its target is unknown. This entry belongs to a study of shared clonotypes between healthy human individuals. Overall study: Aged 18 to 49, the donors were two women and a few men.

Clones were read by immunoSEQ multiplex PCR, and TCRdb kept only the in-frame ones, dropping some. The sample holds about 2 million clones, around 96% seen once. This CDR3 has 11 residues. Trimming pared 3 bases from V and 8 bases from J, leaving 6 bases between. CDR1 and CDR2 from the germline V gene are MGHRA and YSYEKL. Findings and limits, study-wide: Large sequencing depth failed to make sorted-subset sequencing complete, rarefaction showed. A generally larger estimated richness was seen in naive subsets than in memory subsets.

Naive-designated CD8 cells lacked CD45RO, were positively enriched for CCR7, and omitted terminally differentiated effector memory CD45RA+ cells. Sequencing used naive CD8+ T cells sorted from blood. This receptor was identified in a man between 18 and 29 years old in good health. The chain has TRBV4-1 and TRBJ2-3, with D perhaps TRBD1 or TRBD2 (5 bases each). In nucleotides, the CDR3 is TGCGCCAGCAGCCACGGGGCTACGCAGTATTTT. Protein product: CASSHGATQYF.